The rows below give T cell receptor beta chains drawn from one sample of a study of T cell responses to AZD1222 COVID-19 vaccine. Clones were sequenced by immunoSEQ multiplex PCR, and TCRdb holds only the in-frame ones, with some missing. The table lists under 150,000 clones, approximately 84% of them singletons. The sample consisted of peripheral blood, taken on day 0 of AZD1222 vaccination. These TCRs come from an adult in good health. CDR3s include the opening cysteine and the closing phenylalanine or tryptophan. A D gene is named only where the DNA matches it firmly. Clone size, where shown, is once, few, many, or a class for clones that have expanded.

J gene: TRBJ2-2; V gene: TRBV7-8; D gene: TRBD1; clone size: -; CDR3 protein: CASSFGTVLFAGELFF; CDR3 DNA: TGTGCCAGCAGCTTTGGGACAGTACTCTTCGCCGGGGAGCTGTTTTTT
J gene: TRBJ2-1; V gene: TRBV3-1/TRBV3-2; D gene: TRBD2; clone size: -; CDR3 protein: CASSQGGTRLDEQFF; CDR3 DNA: TGTGCCAGCAGCCAAGGTGGGACTAGGCTGGATGAGCAGTTCTTC
J gene: TRBJ2-7; V gene: TRBV2; D gene: TRBD2; clone size: few; CDR3 protein: CASNEGNEAGEQYF; CDR3 DNA: TGTGCCAGCAATGAGGGGAATGAAGCGGGGGAGCAGTACTTC
J gene: TRBJ2-1; V gene: TRBV30; D gene: -; clone size: -; CDR3 protein: CAWSEKPQGNEQFF; CDR3 DNA: TGTGCCTGGAGTGAAAAACCACAGGGAAATGAGCAGTTCTTC
J gene: TRBJ1-4; V gene: TRBV13; D gene: -; clone size: -; CDR3 protein: CASSLEDEKLFF; CDR3 DNA: TGTGCCAGCAGCTTAGAGGATGAAAAACTGTTTTTT
J gene: TRBJ2-7; V gene: TRBV20-1; D gene: -; clone size: -; CDR3 protein: CSADREIQQYF; CDR3 DNA: TGCAGTGCTGATCGGGAAATTCAGCAGTACTTC
J gene: TRBJ2-7; V gene: TRBV5-5; D gene: TRBD1; clone size: -; CDR3 protein: CASSLAPGQSYEQYF; CDR3 DNA: TGTGCCAGCAGCTTGGCTCCGGGACAGTCCTACGAGCAGTACTTC
J gene: TRBJ1-3; V gene: TRBV10-3; D gene: -; clone size: -; CDR3 protein: CAISEGFGGYSGNTIYF; CDR3 DNA: TGTGCCATCAGTGAGGGATTCGGGGGATATTCTGGAAACACCATATATTTT
J gene: TRBJ1-2; V gene: TRBV30; D gene: TRBD1; clone size: -; CDR3 protein: CAWSAKTTGTTYYGYTF; CDR3 DNA: TGTGCCTGGAGTGCCAAAACGACAGGGACAACCTACTATGGCTACACCTTC
J gene: TRBJ2-7; V gene: TRBV20-1; D gene: -; clone size: -; CDR3 protein: CSAKQNYEQYF; CDR3 DNA: TGCAGTGCTAAACAAAACTACGAGCAGTACTTC
J gene: TRBJ2-3; V gene: TRBV10-3; D gene: TRBD2; clone size: -; CDR3 protein: CAIGLAGLTDTQYF; CDR3 DNA: TGTGCCATAGGACTAGCGGGCCTCACAGATACGCAGTATTTT
J gene: TRBJ2-4; V gene: TRBV5-1; D gene: TRBD2; clone size: once; CDR3 protein: CASSLGTSGELAKNIQYF; CDR3 DNA: TGCGCCAGCAGCTTGGGGACTAGCGGAGAGCTAGCCAAAAACATTCAGTACTTC
J gene: TRBJ2-3; V gene: TRBV4-1; D gene: -; clone size: -; CDR3 protein: CASSQEPLSHMNTQYF; CDR3 DNA: TGCGCCAGCAGCCAAGAGCCCCTGAGTCACATGAATACGCAGTATTTT
J gene: TRBJ1-1; V gene: TRBV19; D gene: -; clone size: -; CDR3 protein: CASSIHRNTEAFF; CDR3 DNA: TGTGCCAGTAGTATCCACAGGAACACTGAAGCTTTCTTT
J gene: TRBJ2-2; V gene: TRBV7-2; D gene: -; clone size: -; CDR3 protein: CASRLRYGNTGELFF; CDR3 DNA: TGTGCCAGCAGGCTTAGATATGGGAACACCGGGGAGCTGTTTTTT
J gene: TRBJ2-7; V gene: TRBV27; D gene: TRBD1; clone size: -; CDR3 protein: CASSLSVLGTGIEQYF; CDR3 DNA: TGTGCCAGCAGTTTATCGGTTCTGGGGACAGGGATCGAGCAGTACTTC
J gene: TRBJ2-7; V gene: TRBV6-6; D gene: -; clone size: -; CDR3 protein: CASSYDEGSYEQYF; CDR3 DNA: TGTGCCAGCAGTTACGATGAGGGGTCCTACGAGCAGTACTTC
J gene: TRBJ2-7; V gene: TRBV11-2; D gene: TRBD2; clone size: -; CDR3 protein: CASSASGTSGIIQYF; CDR3 DNA: TGTGCCAGCAGCGCCTCCGGGACTAGCGGGATAATTCAGTACTTC
J gene: TRBJ1-1; V gene: TRBV18; D gene: -; clone size: -; CDR3 protein: CASSPEIGRNTEAFF; CDR3 DNA: TGTGCCAGCTCACCGGAGATAGGGAGGAACACTGAAGCTTTCTTT
J gene: TRBJ2-5; V gene: TRBV7-8; D gene: -; clone size: -; CDR3 protein: CASSLSGNGETQYF; CDR3 DNA: TGTGCCAGCAGCTTATCGGGCAACGGAGAAACCCAGTACTTC
J gene: TRBJ1-2; V gene: TRBV27; D gene: -; clone size: -; CDR3 protein: CASSLFAQTYGYTF; CDR3 DNA: TGTGCCAGCAGTTTATTCGCACAGACCTATGGCTACACCTTC
J gene: TRBJ2-7; V gene: TRBV29-1; D gene: -; clone size: -; CDR3 protein: CSVEGAGQNYEQYF; CDR3 DNA: TGCAGCGTTGAGGGGGCGGGACAAAACTACGAGCAGTACTTC
J gene: TRBJ2-7; V gene: TRBV29-1; D gene: -; clone size: -; CDR3 protein: CSYSHGLVPYEQYF; CDR3 DNA: TGCAGCTACTCCCACGGGCTGGTTCCCTACGAGCAGTACTTC
J gene: TRBJ1-2; V gene: TRBV28; D gene: TRBD1; clone size: few; CDR3 protein: CASSSLSTGWRGYTF; CDR3 DNA: TGTGCCAGCAGTTCCCTCTCGACAGGGTGGAGGGGCTACACCTTC
J gene: TRBJ2-7; V gene: TRBV29-1; D gene: TRBD1; clone size: -; CDR3 protein: CSVEGTGSAEQYF; CDR3 DNA: TGCAGCGTTGAAGGGACAGGGTCTGCCGAGCAGTACTTC
J gene: TRBJ2-5; V gene: TRBV20-1; D gene: -; clone size: once; CDR3 protein: CSASDRGETQYF; CDR3 DNA: TGCAGTGCTAGTGACCGGGGGGAGACCCAGTACTTC
J gene: TRBJ2-7; V gene: TRBV2; D gene: TRBD2; clone size: -; CDR3 protein: CATLYGKAGGAYEQYF; CDR3 DNA: TGTGCCACCTTATACGGGAAGGCGGGGGGTGCCTACGAGCAGTACTTC
J gene: TRBJ1-2; V gene: TRBV5-4; D gene: -; clone size: -; CDR3 protein: CASSFFGGSGYTF; CDR3 DNA: TGTGCCAGCAGCTTTTTCGGGGGCTCTGGCTACACCTTC
J gene: TRBJ1-2; V gene: TRBV30; D gene: -; clone size: -; CDR3 protein: CAWNQGYGYTF; CDR3 DNA: TGTGCCTGGAACCAGGGCTATGGCTACACCTTC
J gene: TRBJ2-7; V gene: TRBV3-1/TRBV3-2; D gene: TRBD1; clone size: -; CDR3 protein: CASSQEGTGYEQYF; CDR3 DNA: TGTGCCAGCAGCCAAGAAGGGACAGGCTACGAGCAGTACTTC
J gene: TRBJ1-1; V gene: TRBV2; D gene: -; clone size: -; CDR3 protein: CASSDTFTQAFF; CDR3 DNA: TGTGCCAGCAGTGACACGTTTACCCAAGCTTTCTTT
J gene: TRBJ1-3; V gene: TRBV7-8; D gene: -; clone size: -; CDR3 protein: CASSLTNSAGNTIYF; CDR3 DNA: TGTGCCAGCAGCTTAACCAACAGCGCTGGAAACACCATATATTTT
J gene: TRBJ2-7; V gene: TRBV19; D gene: TRBD1; clone size: -; CDR3 protein: CASSRGQRAYEQYF; CDR3 DNA: TGTGCCAGTAGTAGGGGACAGAGAGCCTACGAGCAGTACTTC
J gene: TRBJ1-5; V gene: TRBV6-5; D gene: -; clone size: -; CDR3 protein: CASSYSSVGGQPQHF; CDR3 DNA: TGTGCCAGCAGTTACTCGAGTGTGGGGGGTCAGCCCCAGCATTTT
J gene: TRBJ2-7; V gene: TRBV4-2; D gene: -; clone size: -; CDR3 protein: CASSQDGVLDGEQYF; CDR3 DNA: TGTGCCAGCAGCCAAGACGGGGTTTTGGACGGAGAGCAGTACTTC
J gene: TRBJ2-1; V gene: TRBV9; D gene: TRBD1; clone size: few; CDR3 protein: CASSVAYRGGDEQFF; CDR3 DNA: TGTGCCAGCAGCGTAGCTTACAGGGGTGGCGATGAGCAGTTCTTC
J gene: TRBJ2-3; V gene: TRBV5-1; D gene: TRBD2; clone size: -; CDR3 protein: CASSLTSGRAHSTDTQYF; CDR3 DNA: TGCGCCAGCAGCTTGACTAGCGGGAGGGCCCATAGCACAGATACGCAGTATTTT
J gene: TRBJ1-1; V gene: TRBV28; D gene: TRBD1; clone size: -; CDR3 protein: CASSFYTGARTEAFF; CDR3 DNA: TGTGCCAGCAGTTTCTACACAGGGGCGCGGACTGAAGCTTTCTTT
J gene: TRBJ1-5; V gene: TRBV18; D gene: -; clone size: -; CDR3 protein: CASSPAGYSNQPQHF; CDR3 DNA: TGTGCCAGCTCACCGGCGGGGTATAGCAATCAGCCCCAGCATTTT
J gene: TRBJ2-3; V gene: TRBV4-1; D gene: TRBD2; clone size: -; CDR3 protein: CASSQGAGGPQDTQYF; CDR3 DNA: TGCGCCAGCAGCCAAGGGGCGGGGGGGCCGCAAGATACGCAGTATTTT
J gene: TRBJ1-1; V gene: TRBV6-1; D gene: -; clone size: -; CDR3 protein: CASSVRKGEVNTEAFF; CDR3 DNA: TGTGCCAGCAGTGTTAGGAAAGGTGAGGTGAACACTGAAGCTTTCTTT
J gene: TRBJ1-3; V gene: TRBV9; D gene: -; clone size: -; CDR3 protein: CASSVDGRPGNTIYF; CDR3 DNA: TGTGCCAGCAGCGTAGACGGGAGGCCTGGAAACACCATATATTTT